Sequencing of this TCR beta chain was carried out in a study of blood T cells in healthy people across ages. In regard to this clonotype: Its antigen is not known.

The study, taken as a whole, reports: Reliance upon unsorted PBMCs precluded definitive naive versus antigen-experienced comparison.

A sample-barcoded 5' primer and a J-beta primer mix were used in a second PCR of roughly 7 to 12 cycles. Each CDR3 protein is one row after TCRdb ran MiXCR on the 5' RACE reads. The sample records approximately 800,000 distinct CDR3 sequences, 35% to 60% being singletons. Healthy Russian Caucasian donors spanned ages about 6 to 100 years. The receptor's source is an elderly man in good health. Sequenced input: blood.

In DNA, the CDR3 is TGTGCCAGCAGTTTATCGGCAGGGGGCAGCTATGGCTACACCTTC. Amino acids: CASSLSAGGSYGYTF. The rearrangement uses TRBV27 and TRBJ1-2; 8 positions agree with TRBD1. The J segment lost 4 bases and the V segment lost 0 bases, leaving 4 bases of the junction unmatched. Looked up from germline, CDR1 is MNHEY and CDR2 is SMNVEV (reference sequence). This CDR3 is built from 15 residues.